This TCR beta chain was sequenced in a study of blood T cells in healthy people across ages. On the study more broadly: Per two T cells, about one barcoded beta molecule was captured through template switching. Study observations and caveats: Versus aged donors, long-lived donors had higher diversity and more naive CD4+ cells.

The V end was cut by 2 bases, the J end by 0 bases, with 15 bases between. Per germline, CDR1 MNHNS and CDR2 SASEGT. There are 17 residues in the CDR3. It was around 9 milliliters of peripheral blood that were drawn from each donor. PCR was performed a second time for about 6 to 12 cycles using a sample-barcoded 5' primer and a J-beta primer mix. Each cDNA was tagged by a template-switch adaptor containing 12 random nucleotides. TCRdb fed the 5' RACE reads into MiXCR, producing one record per CDR3 protein. The sample records hundreds of thousands of distinct CDR3 sequences, about 48% being singletons. This clonotype was seen only a few times. The antigen remains unidentified.

Sequencing input: blood. This sequence joins TRBV6-1 and TRBJ2-3; D remains ambiguous. The TCR originated in a man aged 30 to 45 in good health. The CDR3 bases are TGTGCCAGCAGTGAACGTGTAGGATCCCCTAGCACAGATACGCAGTATTTT. Encoded protein: CASSERVGSPSTDTQYF.